This T cell receptor beta chain originates from a study of neurological immune-mediated disorders. The CDR3 runs to 15 residues. J gave up 6 bases and V 3 bases, and 6 bases lay outside the gene matches. Germline V gives CDR1 KGHSH, CDR2 LQKENI. Each CDR3 protein gets one entry after TCRdb re-called the 5' RACE reads with MiXCR. The table includes about 95,000 distinct CDR3 sequences, 3% to 4% detected once. This clonotype was recorded at least ten times. The TCR originated in a woman aged 18-30 years with multiple sclerosis. V and J are TRBV18 and TRBJ1-1; 11 bases line up with TRBD1. The material sequenced was PBMCs. CDR3 DNA sequence: TGTGCCAGCTCACCGGGACAGGGGGTTATCGCTGAAGCTTTCTTT. Translation: CASSPGQGVIAEAFF.